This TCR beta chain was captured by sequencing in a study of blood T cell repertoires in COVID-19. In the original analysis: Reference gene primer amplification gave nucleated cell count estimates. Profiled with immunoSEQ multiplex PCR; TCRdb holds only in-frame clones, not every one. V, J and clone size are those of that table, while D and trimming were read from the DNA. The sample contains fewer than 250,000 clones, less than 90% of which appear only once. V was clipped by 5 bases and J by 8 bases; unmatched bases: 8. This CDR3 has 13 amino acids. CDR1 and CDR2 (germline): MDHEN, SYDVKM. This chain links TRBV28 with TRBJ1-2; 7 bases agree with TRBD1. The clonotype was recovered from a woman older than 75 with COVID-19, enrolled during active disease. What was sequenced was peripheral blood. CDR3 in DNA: TGTGCCAGCAGTACCCCGACAGGGCAAGGCTACACCTTC. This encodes CASSTPTGQGYTF.